One and the same sample provided the 27 T cell receptor beta chains below, sequenced in a study of HIV-infected patients and healthy controls. cDNA was made from around 0.45 ug RNA using alpha and beta constant primers. Separate chain-specific third strand synthesis with multiplexing indices produced the alpha and beta libraries. MiXCR, applied by TCRdb to the 5' RACE reads, yields one record per CDR3 protein. Of 15,000 or so distinct CDR3 sequences in the sample, about 7% were seen once. All unsorted peripheral T cells were captured because whole blood was used without fractionation. Input material: blood. The receptors stem from an adult in good health.

This clonotype was counted many times. The chain combines TRBV19 with TRBJ1-5, with TRBD1 matching over 8 bases. CDR1 LNHDA and CDR2 SQIVND come from the germline V gene (reference sequence). The CDR3 spans 15 residues. J was trimmed by 6 bases and V by 0 bases; bases with no gene match: 4. CDR3 residues: CASSIEAGGGQPQHF. The CDR3 DNA sequence: TGTGCCAGTAGTATAGAGGCAGGGGGCGGTCAGCCCCAGCATTTT.

By sample fraction, this clonotype is medium-sized. The rearrangement links TRBV15 to TRBJ1-1; TRBD1 matches at 10 bases. After removal of 3 bases from V and 8 bases from J, the junction contained 9 bases not matched to a gene. This CDR3 contains 15 residues. In germline, CDR1 is LNHNV, CDR2 YYDKDF (reference sequence). The CDR3 sequence is CATSRDRGLPLEAFF. CDR3 coding DNA: TGTGCCACCAGCAGGGACAGGGGGTTGCCCCTGGAAGCTTTCTTT.

Ten or more counts support this clonotype. The chain joins TRBV2 to TRBJ2-3; 10 bases are a match to TRBD2. The CDR3 sequence is 14 residues long. Trimming at V came to 6 bases and at J to 6 bases, leaving 6 bases not matched to a gene. Germline V lookup: CDR1 SNHLY, CDR2 FYNNEI. CDR3 amino acids: CASRRGAGGDTQYF. CDR3 sequence (DNA): TGTGCCAGCAGAAGGGGAGCGGGAGGGGATACGCAGTATTTT.

This clonotype was detected ten times or more. The V gene is TRBV18, the J gene TRBJ2-1, with 8 bases aligning to TRBD2. Germline V CDR1 and CDR2: KGHSH, LQKENI. The CDR3 is 15 amino acids. The ends lost 3 bases at V and 4 bases at J; junction bases unmatched: 5. The CDR3 bases are TGTGCCAGCTCACCGGGGACTAGATTATACAATGAGCAGTTCTTC. Residues: CASSPGTRLYNEQFF.

In its sample, this clonotype ranks as medium-sized. V gene TRBV7-8 combines with J gene TRBJ2-3; D perhaps matches TRBD2 (5 bases). Trimming pared 5 bases from V and 2 bases from J, leaving 14 bases between. This CDR3 region has 15 residues. Germline assignment: CDR1 SGHVS and CDR2 FQNEAQ. CDR3 sequence: CASSPLARVTDTQYF. The CDR3 DNA follows: TGTGCCAGCAGCCCCCTCGCGAGGGTCACAGATACGCAGTATTTT.

Ten or more counts support this clonotype. The chain combines TRBV9 with TRBJ1-2, with D possibly matching TRBD1 (6 bases). The CDR3 loop spans 14 amino acids. Trimming took 5 bases from V and 5 from J, leaving 16 bases between them. Germline V gene sequence: CDR1 SGDLS, CDR2 YYNGEE. The CDR3 is CASSEGDRRYGYTF. In nucleotides, the CDR3 is TGTGCCAGCAGTGAGGGGGATCGGCGATATGGCTACACCTTC.

The sample holds many counts of this clonotype. The CDR3 sequence: CSAREPGASGSHYEQYF. The CDR3 DNA is TGCAGTGCTAGAGAACCGGGCGCAAGCGGGAGCCACTACGAGCAGTACTTC. The chain links TRBV20-1 to TRBJ2-7, with 8 bases matching TRBD2. With 0 bases clipped from V and 3 bases from J, the junction kept 13 bases outside the gene matches. This CDR3 spans 17 amino acids. CDR1 and CDR2 from the germline V gene are DFQATT and SNEGSKA (reference sequence).

This clonotype has ten or more counts. The chain has TRBV28 and TRBJ1-2; a possible D gene is TRBD1 (5 bases). This CDR3 spans 14 amino acids. Germline CDR1 is MDHEN and CDR2 is SYDVKM. V was shortened by 5 bases and J by 5 bases, with 15 bases between the two germline ends. CDR3 protein: CASSGGTASYGYTF. For the CDR3, the DNA is TGTGCCAGCAGTGGCGGGACGGCCTCATATGGCTACACCTTC.

This clonotype has more than one count but fewer than ten. The chain uses TRBV12-3 or TRBV12-4 and TRBJ2-1; 7 bases agree with TRBD1. V lost 5 bases, J lost 4 bases, and 8 bases stayed unmatched. The CDR3 consists of 15 residues. The CDR3 protein is CASSRPGTAYNEQFF. The CDR3 DNA sequence: TGTGCCAGCAGTCGCCCCGGGACAGCTTACAATGAGCAGTTCTTC.

This clonotype was picked up many times. The chain carries TRBV5-6 and TRBJ1-5, with 7 bases matching TRBD1. The CDR3 is made up of 15 amino acids. The germline V gene encodes CDR1 SGHDT and CDR2 YYEEEE. J lost 1 base, V lost 4 bases, and 5 bases had no gene match. The CDR3 coding sequence is TGTGCCAGCAGCCGAAGGGGGCAGAGCAATCAGCCCCAGCATTTT. As protein: CASSRRGQSNQPQHF.

The rearrangement uses TRBV19 and TRBJ2-2; 11 nucleotides agree with TRBD1. This CDR3 has 14 residues. V trimming: 8 bases; J trimming: 4 bases; junction bases outside the gene matches: 3. Germline CDR1 LNHDA, CDR2 SQIVND (reference sequence). CDR3 DNA sequence: TGTGCCAGTCGAGGACAGGGGGCCACCGGGGAGCTGTTTTTT. Translating it yields CASRGQGATGELFF.

This clonotype is categorized as medium-sized (0.01 to 0.1%). The chain joins TRBV29-1 to TRBJ1-1; D not resolved. The CDR3 sequence is 12 residues long. From germline, CDR1 is SQVTM and CDR2 ANQGSEA. The V and J ends lost 4 bases and 1 base respectively, with 7 bases between them. CDR3 coding DNA: TGCAGCGTTGTACGGGGGAACACTGAAGCTTTCTTT. Residues: CSVVRGNTEAFF.

At least ten counts were recorded for this clonotype. CDR3 coding DNA: TGCAGCGTCCGTCAACCGGACAGGGGAGATGGCTACACCTTC. Translation gives CSVRQPDRGDGYTF. The chain combines TRBV29-1 with TRBJ1-2, with 9 positions matching TRBD1. Germline V gene sequence: CDR1 SQVTM, CDR2 ANQGSEA. Trimming took 6 bases from V and 6 from J; bases not matched to a gene: 11. CDR3 length: 14 amino acids.

This clonotype was counted at least ten times. The chain uses TRBV12-3 or TRBV12-4 and TRBJ2-7; D is unclear. This CDR3 contains 16 residues. V shed 3 bases and J shed 6 bases, with 21 bases lying between them. DNA for the CDR3: TGTGCCAGCAGTTTCCCTCTTCCCCCGACCCTGAGCGAGCAGTACTTC. The encoded protein is CASSFPLPPTLSEQYF.

This clonotype was observed at least ten times. The chain links TRBV28 to TRBJ2-1; TRBD1 might be the D (6 bases). CDR1 MDHEN and CDR2 SYDVKM come from the germline V gene. CDR3 length: 15 amino acids. V was trimmed by 3 bases and J by 4 bases, leaving 13 bases between them. CDR3 in DNA: TGTGCCAGCAGTTTCGCCGGGACACAATACAATGAGCAGTTCTTC. Its protein is CASSFAGTQYNEQFF.

This clonotype was seen many times. The chain is built from TRBV28 and TRBJ2-5; no clear D gene. The V gene's germline CDR1 is MDHEN and CDR2 SYDVKM. The CDR3 spans 11 residues. Between the trimmed V and J ends, which lost 3 bases and 2 bases, there was a span of 1 base. In DNA form, the CDR3 reads TGTGCCAGCAGTTTTCAAGAGACCCAGTACTTC. This encodes CASSFQETQYF.

This clonotype was observed at least ten times. The J gene is TRBJ2-1, the V gene TRBV5-1, with a tentative D call TRBD2 (5 bases). The V end was cut by 0 bases, the J end by 7 bases, with 14 bases between. Germline V gene lookup returns CDR1 SGHRS and CDR2 YFSETQ. The CDR3 consists of 15 residues. This CDR3 reads CASSLDGPRRNEQFF. The CDR3 DNA reads as TGCGCCAGCAGCTTGGACGGACCCAGGAGGAATGAGCAGTTCTTC.

This clonotype is medium-sized in the sample. The chain joins TRBV29-1 to TRBJ2-3; 11 bases are a match to TRBD2. CDR1 and CDR2 (germline): SQVTM, ANQGSEA. The CDR3 runs 16 residues. V lost 8 bases, J lost 3 bases, and 13 bases stayed unmatched. CDR3 bases: TGCAGCCCCGAGGAGGGGCGACTAGCGGGGACAGATACGCAGTATTTT. This translates into CSPEEGRLAGTDTQYF.

This clonotype was counted ten times or more. This chain links TRBV9 with TRBJ1-2; D is ambiguous. The CDR3 has 16 amino acids. With 0 bases removed from V and 2 bases from J, the gap between germline ends came to 14 bases. Germline CDR1 reads SGDLS; CDR2 reads YYNGEE. For the CDR3, the DNA is TGTGCCAGCAGCGTAGGGAGGACGGTGAGCAACTATGGCTACACCTTC. Its translation is CASSVGRTVSNYGYTF.

Only one count was recorded for this clonotype. Just one base apart from a much larger clone, this may be a read error. The rearrangement joins TRBV25-1 to TRBJ2-1; 11 positions agree with TRBD2. The CDR3 extends over 15 amino acids. The germline V gene encodes CDR1 MGHDK and CDR2 SYGVNS. V lost 5 bases to trimming and J lost 10 bases; unmatched junction nucleotides: 10. CDR3 DNA: TGTGCCAGCAGTAGCCGGGCTAGCGGGGGGCTGGAGCAGTTCTTC. It is translated as CASSSRASGGLEQFF.

The sample holds many counts of this clonotype. The J gene is TRBJ2-3, the V gene TRBV20-1, with D possibly being TRBD2 (5 bases). The CDR3 is made up of 14 amino acids. The germline V gene encodes CDR1 DFQATT and CDR2 SNEGSKA (reference sequence). V lost 0 bases, J lost 4 bases, and 11 bases lay in between. CDR3 nucleotide sequence: TGCAGTGCTAGAGATCCTAGCTTGCCAGATACGCAGTATTTT. It yields the protein CSARDPSLPDTQYF.

This clonotype showed up just a few times. The chain employs TRBV7-3 and TRBJ2-1; TRBD2 matches 7 bases. Germline assignment: CDR1 SGHTA and CDR2 FQGTGA. V was pared by 3 bases and J by 8 bases, with 10 bases of the junction left unmatched. The CDR3 has 15 residues. CDR3 region: CASSLNGGSVDEQFF. CDR3 bases: TGTGCCAGCAGCTTGAACGGGGGGTCGGTCGATGAGCAGTTCTTC.

This clonotype was recorded a few times. The V and J genes are TRBV5-1 and TRBJ2-1, with D hard to call. Per the germline V gene, CDR1 is SGHRS and CDR2 is YFSETQ. The ends were cut back, 4 bases at V and 3 bases at J, with 17 bases in the middle. The CDR3 length is 16 residues. The CDR3: CASSPPVGALYNEQFF. The CDR3 nucleotides read TGCGCCAGCAGCCCCCCGGTCGGCGCACTCTACAATGAGCAGTTCTTC. Using reference TRBV5-1 and TRBJ2-1 for the parts outside the CDR3, the full variable domain is KAGVTQTPRYLIKTRGQQVTLSCSPISGHRSVSWYQQTPGQGLQFLFEYFSETQRNKGNFPGRFSGRQFSNSRSEMNVSTLELGDSALYLCASSPPVGALYNEQFFGPGTRLTVL.

There are many counts of this clonotype. The CDR3 is CASSLGSVSNEQFF. CDR3 nucleotide sequence: TGCGCCAGCAGCTTGGGTAGTGTTTCCAATGAGCAGTTCTTC. The gene calls are TRBV5-1 and TRBJ2-1, with D uncertain. The CDR3 has 14 amino acids. Trimming took off 0 bases at V and 6 bases at J, with 10 bases between the two ends. CDR1 and CDR2 (germline): SGHRS, YFSETQ.

This clonotype qualifies as medium-sized. The chain combines TRBV5-1 with TRBJ1-6; TRBD1 matches 7 bases. This CDR3 has 16 residues. The junction had 13 bases not matched to a gene; V was cut back by 6 bases and J by 7 bases. Germline CDR1 SGHRS, CDR2 YFSETQ. As DNA, the CDR3 is TGCGCCAGCAAGGGGGCGGGAGGAGGAGAAAATTCACCCCTCCACTTT. Translation gives CASKGAGGGENSPLHF.

This clonotype was seen at least ten times. The genes are TRBV30 and TRBJ1-6, with D perhaps matching TRBD1 (5 bases). Trimming took off 2 bases at V and 8 bases at J, with 10 bases between the two ends. The germline V gene has CDR1 GTSNPN and CDR2 SVGIG (reference sequence). The CDR3 runs 13 residues. The CDR3 nucleotides read TGTGCCTGGAGTCTCCAACAGGATTCACCCCTCCACTTT. Amino acid sequence: CAWSLQQDSPLHF.

In its sample, this clonotype was seen many times. The rearrangement links TRBV20-1 to TRBJ1-1; a weak D match, TRBD1 (6 bases). Germline V gene sequence: CDR1 DFQATT, CDR2 SNEGSKA (reference sequence). V was shortened by 6 bases and J by 5 bases, with 16 bases between the two germline ends. This CDR3 region has 13 residues. CDR3 sequence (DNA): TGCAGTGCCTCGCAGGGGTCTACGACTGAAGCTTTCTTT. Translation gives CSASQGSTTEAFF.